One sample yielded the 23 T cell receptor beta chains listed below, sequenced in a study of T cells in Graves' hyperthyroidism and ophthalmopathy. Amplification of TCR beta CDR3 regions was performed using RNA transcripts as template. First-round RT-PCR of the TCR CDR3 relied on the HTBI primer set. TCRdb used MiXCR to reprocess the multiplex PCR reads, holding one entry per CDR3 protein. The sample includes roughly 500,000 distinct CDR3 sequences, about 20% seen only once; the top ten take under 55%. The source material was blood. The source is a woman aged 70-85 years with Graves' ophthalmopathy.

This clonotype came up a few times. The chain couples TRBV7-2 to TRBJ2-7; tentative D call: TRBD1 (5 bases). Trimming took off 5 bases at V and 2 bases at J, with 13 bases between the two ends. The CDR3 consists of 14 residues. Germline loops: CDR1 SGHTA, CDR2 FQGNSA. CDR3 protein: CASSPGAATYEQYF. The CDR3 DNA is TGTGCCAGCAGCCCTGGGGCGGCCACCTACGAGCAGTACTTC. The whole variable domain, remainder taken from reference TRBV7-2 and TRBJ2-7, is GAGVSQSPSNKVTEKGKDVELRCDPISGHTALYWYRQSLGQGLEFLIYFQGNSAPDKSGLPSDRFSAERTGGSVSTLTIQRTQQEDSAVYLCASSPGAATYEQYFGPGTRLTVT.

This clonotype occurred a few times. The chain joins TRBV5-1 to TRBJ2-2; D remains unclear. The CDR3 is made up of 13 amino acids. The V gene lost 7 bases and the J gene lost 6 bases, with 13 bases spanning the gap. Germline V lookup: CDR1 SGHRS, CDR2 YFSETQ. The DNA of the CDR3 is TGCGCCAGCGGTGTGTCCCCGGCCGGGGAGCTGTTTTTT. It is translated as CASGVSPAGELFF. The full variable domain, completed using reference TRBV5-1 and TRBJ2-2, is KAGVTQTPRYLIKTRGQQVTLSCSPISGHRSVSWYQQTPGQGLQFLFEYFSETQRNKGNFPGRFSGRQFSNSRSEMNVSTLELGDSALYLCASGVSPAGELFFGEGSRLTVL.

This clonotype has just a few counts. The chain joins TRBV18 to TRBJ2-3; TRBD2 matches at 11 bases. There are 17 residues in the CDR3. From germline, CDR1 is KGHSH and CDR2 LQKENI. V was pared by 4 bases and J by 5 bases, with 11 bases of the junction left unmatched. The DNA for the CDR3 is TGTGCCAGCTCACAAGGGACTAGCGGAACCTCAGGAGATACGCAGTATTTT. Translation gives CASSQGTSGTSGDTQYF.

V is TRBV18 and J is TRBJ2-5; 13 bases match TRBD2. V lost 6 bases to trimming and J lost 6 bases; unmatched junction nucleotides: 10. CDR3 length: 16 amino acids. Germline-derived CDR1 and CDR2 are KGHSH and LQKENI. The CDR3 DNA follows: TGTGCCAGCTCCTCTCGGACTAGCGGGAGTAGGAAGACCCAGTACTTC. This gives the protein CASSSRTSGSRKTQYF.

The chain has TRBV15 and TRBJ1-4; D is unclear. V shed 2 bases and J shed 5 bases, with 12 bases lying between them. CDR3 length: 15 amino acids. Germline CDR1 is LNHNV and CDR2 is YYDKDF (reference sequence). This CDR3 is CATSRQQTSNEKLFF. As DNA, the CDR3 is TGTGCCACCAGCAGACAACAGACAAGCAATGAAAAACTGTTTTTT. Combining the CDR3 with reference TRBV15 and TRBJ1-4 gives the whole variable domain DAMVIQNPRYQVTQFGKPVTLSCSQTLNHNVMYWYQQKSSQAPKLLFHYYDKDFNNEADTPDNFQSRRPNTSFCFLDIRSPGLGDTAMYLCATSRQQTSNEKLFFGSGTQLSVL.

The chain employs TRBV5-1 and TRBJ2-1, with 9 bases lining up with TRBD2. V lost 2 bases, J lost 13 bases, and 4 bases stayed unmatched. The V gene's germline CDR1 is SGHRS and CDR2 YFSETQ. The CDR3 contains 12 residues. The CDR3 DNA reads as TGCGCCAGCAGCTTACTAGCGGGCGACCAGTTCTTC. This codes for CASSLLAGDQFF. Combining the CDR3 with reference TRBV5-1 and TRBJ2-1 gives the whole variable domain KAGVTQTPRYLIKTRGQQVTLSCSPISGHRSVSWYQQTPGQGLQFLFEYFSETQRNKGNFPGRFSGRQFSNSRSEMNVSTLELGDSALYLCASSLLAGDQFFGPGTRLTVL.

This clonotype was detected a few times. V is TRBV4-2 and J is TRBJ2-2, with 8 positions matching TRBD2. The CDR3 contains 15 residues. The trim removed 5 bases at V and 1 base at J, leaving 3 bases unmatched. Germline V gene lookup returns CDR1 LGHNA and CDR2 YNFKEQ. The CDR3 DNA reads TGTGCCAGCAGCGCCCTAGCGGGGAACACCGGGGAGCTGTTTTTT. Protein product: CASSALAGNTGELFF.

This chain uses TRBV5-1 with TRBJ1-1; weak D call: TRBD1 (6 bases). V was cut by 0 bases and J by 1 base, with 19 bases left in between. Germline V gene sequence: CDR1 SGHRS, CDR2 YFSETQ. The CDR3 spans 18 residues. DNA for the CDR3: TGCGCCAGCAGCTTGGACCTTAAGGAGTCGGGACAGAACACTGAAGCTTTCTTT. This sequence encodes CASSLDLKESGQNTEAFF.

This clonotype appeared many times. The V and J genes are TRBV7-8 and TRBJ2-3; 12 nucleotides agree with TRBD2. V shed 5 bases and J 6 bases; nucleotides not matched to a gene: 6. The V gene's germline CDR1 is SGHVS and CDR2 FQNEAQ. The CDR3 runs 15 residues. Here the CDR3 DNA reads TGTGCCAGCAGCCCGCTAGCGGGAGGGATGGATACGCAGTATTTT. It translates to CASSPLAGGMDTQYF.

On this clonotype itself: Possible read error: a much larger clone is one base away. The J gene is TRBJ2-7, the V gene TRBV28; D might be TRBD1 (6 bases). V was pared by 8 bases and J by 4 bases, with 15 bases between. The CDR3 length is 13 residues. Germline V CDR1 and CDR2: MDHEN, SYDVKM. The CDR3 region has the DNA TGTGCCAGCGGTCCAGGACAGCAGTACGAGCAGTACTTC. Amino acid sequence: CASGPGQQYEQYF.

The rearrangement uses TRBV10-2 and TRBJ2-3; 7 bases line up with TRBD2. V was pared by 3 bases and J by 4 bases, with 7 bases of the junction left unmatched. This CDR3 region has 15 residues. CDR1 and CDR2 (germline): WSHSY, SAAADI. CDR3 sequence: CASSDVGGSADTQYF. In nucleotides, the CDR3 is TGCGCCAGCAGTGATGTGGGGGGGAGTGCAGATACGCAGTATTTT.

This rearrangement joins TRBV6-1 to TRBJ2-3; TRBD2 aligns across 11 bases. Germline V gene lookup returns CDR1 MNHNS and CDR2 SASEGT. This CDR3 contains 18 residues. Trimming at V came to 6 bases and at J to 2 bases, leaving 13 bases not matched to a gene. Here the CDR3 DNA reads TGTGCCAGCAGCCCTCTGGTGGATAGCGGGAGGGTCACAGATACGCAGTATTTT. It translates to CASSPLVDSGRVTDTQYF.

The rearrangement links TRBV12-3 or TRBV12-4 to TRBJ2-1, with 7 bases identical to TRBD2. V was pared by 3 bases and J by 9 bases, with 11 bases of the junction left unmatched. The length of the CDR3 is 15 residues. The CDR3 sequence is CASSFWGRAVGEQFF. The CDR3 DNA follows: TGTGCCAGCAGTTTTTGGGGGAGGGCCGTCGGTGAGCAGTTCTTC.

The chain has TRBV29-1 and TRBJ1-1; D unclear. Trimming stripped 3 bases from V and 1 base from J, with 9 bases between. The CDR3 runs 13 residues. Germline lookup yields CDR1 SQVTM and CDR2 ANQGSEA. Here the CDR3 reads CSVDFQRNTEAFF. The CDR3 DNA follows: TGCAGCGTTGATTTTCAACGGAACACTGAAGCTTTCTTT.

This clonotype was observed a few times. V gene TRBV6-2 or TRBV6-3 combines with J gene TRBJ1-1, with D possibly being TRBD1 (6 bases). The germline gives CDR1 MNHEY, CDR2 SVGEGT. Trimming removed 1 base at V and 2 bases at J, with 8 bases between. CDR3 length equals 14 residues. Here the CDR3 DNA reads TGTGCCAGCAGTTACTGGGACAAAAACACTGAAGCTTTCTTT. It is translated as CASSYWDKNTEAFF.

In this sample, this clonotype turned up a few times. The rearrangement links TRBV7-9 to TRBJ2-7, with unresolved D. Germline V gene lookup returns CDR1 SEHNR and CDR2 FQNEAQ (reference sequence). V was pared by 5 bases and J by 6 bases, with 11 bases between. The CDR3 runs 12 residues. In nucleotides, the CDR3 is TGTGCCAGCAGCCGAGACGTCAGCGAGCAGTACTTC. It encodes CASSRDVSEQYF.

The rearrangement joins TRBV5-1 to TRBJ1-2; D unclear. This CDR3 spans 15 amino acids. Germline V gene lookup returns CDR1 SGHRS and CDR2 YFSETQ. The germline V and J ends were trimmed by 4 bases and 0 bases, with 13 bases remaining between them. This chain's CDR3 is CASSPDGAANYGYTF. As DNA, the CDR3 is TGCGCCAGCAGCCCGGACGGAGCAGCTAACTATGGCTACACCTTC.

The CDR3 is CAWASGPAPLHF. The CDR3 DNA reads as TGTGCCTGGGCCTCAGGGCCTGCGCCCCTCCACTTT. The rearrangement uses TRBV30 and TRBJ1-6, with D perhaps TRBD1 (5 bases). Germline V gene data show CDR1 as GTSNPN and CDR2 as SVGIG (reference sequence). CDR3 length equals 12 residues. Trimming took 5 bases from V and 13 from J, leaving 15 bases between them.

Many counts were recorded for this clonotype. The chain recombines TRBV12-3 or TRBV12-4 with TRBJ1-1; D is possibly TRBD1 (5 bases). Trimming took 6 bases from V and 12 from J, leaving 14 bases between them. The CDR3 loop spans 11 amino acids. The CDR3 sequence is CASSFREVPFF. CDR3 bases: TGTGCCAGCAGCTTCAGGGAAGTTCCTTTCTTT.

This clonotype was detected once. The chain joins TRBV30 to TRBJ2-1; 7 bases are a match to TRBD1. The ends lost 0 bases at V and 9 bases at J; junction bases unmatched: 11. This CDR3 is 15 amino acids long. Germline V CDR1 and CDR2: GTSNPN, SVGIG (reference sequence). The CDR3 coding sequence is TGTGCCTGGAGTGTATCGGGCACAGGGGCAGCTGAGCAGTTCTTC. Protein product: CAWSVSGTGAAEQFF. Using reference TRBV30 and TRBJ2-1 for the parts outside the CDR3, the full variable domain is SQTIHQWPATLVQPVGSPLSLECTVEGTSNPNLYWYRQAAGRGLQLLFYSVGIGQISSEVPQNLSASRPQDRQFILSSKKLLLSDSGFYLCAWSVSGTGAAEQFFGPGTRLTVL.

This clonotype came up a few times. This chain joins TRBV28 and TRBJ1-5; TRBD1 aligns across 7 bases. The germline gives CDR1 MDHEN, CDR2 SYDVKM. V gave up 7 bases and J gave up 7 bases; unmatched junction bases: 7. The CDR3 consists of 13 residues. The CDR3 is CASISRGWQPQHF. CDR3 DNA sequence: TGTGCCAGCATTAGCAGGGGGTGGCAGCCCCAGCATTTT.

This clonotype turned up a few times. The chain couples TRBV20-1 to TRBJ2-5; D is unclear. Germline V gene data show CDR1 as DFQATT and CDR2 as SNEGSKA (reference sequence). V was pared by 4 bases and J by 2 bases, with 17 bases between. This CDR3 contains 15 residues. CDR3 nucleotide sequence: TGCAGTGCTACCCAAGGACGAAGCCAGCAAGAGACCCAGTACTTC. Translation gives CSATQGRSQQETQYF.

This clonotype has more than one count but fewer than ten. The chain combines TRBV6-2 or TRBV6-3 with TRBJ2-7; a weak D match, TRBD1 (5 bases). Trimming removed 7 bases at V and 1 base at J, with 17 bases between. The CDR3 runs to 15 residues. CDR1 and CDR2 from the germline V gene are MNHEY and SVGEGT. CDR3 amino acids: CASNFGHKSSYEQYF. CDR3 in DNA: TGTGCCAGCAACTTCGGACACAAGTCATCCTACGAGCAGTACTTC.